Here is one T cell receptor (beta chain) with its context. The antigen remains undetermined. With a J-beta primer mix and a sample-barcoded 5' primer, a second PCR ran about 7 to 12 cycles. TCRdb fed the 5' RACE reads into MiXCR, producing one record per CDR3 protein. The data show about 1.8 million distinct CDR3 sequences, with around 48% seen just once and around 2.1% held by the top ten. The data originate from a study of blood T cells in healthy people across ages. Notes on the study in general: Possibly, changes in expanded clonotypes were confounded because donor CMV status was unknown. Researchers said unsorted PBMCs prevented a conclusive naive versus antigen-experienced comparison. Long-lived and aged donors differed, with more naive CD4+ cells and higher diversity in the long-lived.

The V and J ends lost 2 bases and 9 bases, in that order; junction bases with no gene match: 9. CDR3 length equals 15 residues. Germline lookup yields CDR1 SGHRS and CDR2 YFSETQ. Sequencing was done on a sample of blood. The gene calls are TRBV5-1 and TRBJ2-1; 9 bases are a match to TRBD1. This sequence was found in a woman aged 40 to 50 in good health. The CDR3 loop reads CASSLTGGEMGEQFF. CDR3 DNA sequence: TGCGCCAGCAGCTTAACAGGGGGCGAAATGGGTGAGCAGTTCTTC.